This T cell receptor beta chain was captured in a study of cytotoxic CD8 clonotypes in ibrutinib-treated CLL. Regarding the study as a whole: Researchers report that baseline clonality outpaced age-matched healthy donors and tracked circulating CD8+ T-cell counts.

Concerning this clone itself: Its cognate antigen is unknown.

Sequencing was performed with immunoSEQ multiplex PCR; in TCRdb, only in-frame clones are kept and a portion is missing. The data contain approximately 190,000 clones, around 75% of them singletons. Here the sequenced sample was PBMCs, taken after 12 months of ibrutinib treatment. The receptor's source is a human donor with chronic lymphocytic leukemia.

The CDR3 DNA reads TGTGCCAGCAGCTTAGAGTCGGGGAATCAGCCCCAGCATTTT. Translating gives CASSLESGNQPQHF. V usage is TRBV7-6 and J usage is TRBJ1-5, with D hard to call. CDR1 and CDR2 from the germline V gene are SGHVS and FNYEAQ. V was trimmed by 1 base and J by 4 bases, leaving 8 bases between them. The CDR3 loop spans 14 amino acids.